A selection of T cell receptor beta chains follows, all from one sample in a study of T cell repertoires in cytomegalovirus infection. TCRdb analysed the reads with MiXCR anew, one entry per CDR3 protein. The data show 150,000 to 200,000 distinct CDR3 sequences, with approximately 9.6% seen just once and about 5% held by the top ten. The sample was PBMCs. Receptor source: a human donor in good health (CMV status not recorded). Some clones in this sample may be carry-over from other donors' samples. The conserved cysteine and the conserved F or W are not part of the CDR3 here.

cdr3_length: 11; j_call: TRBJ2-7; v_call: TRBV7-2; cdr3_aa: ASSSWTGYEQY
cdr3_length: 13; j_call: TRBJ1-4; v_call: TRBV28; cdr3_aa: ASSPRGVGNEKLF
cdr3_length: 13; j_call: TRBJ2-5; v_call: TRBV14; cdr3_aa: ASSQTSGGQETQY
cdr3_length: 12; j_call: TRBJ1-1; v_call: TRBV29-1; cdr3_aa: SVERGTGNTEAF
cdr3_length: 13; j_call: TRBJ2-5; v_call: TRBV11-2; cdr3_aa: ASQPNAGGIGTQY
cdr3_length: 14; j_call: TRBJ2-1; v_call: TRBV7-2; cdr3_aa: ASSPRRGGGWGEQF
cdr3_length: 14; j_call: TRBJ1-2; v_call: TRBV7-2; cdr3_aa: ASGVIQARANYGYT
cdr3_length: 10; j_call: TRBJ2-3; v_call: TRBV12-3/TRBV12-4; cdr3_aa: ASRPDMLTQY
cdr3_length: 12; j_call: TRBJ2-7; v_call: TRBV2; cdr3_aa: ASRTGLPGYEQY
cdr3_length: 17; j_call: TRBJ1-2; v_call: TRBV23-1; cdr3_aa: ASGRNHPNILNISNGYT
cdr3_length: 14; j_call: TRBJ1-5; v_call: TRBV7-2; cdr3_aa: ASSLGTGKSNQPQH
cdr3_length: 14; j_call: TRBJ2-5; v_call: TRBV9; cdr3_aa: ASSAPGGEGRETQY
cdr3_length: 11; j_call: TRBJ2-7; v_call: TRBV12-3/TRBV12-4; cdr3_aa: ASRHDGPYEQY
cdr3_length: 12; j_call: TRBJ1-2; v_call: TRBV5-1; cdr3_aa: ASSLDGGAYGYT
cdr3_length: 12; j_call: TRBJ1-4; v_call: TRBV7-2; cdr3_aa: ASTLSGTNEKLF
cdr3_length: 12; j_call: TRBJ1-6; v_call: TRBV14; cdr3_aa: ASSPKYRGSPLH
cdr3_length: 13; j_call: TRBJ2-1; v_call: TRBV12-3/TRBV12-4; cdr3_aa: ASSGLAGGYDEQF
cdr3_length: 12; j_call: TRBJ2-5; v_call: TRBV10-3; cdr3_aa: ASAPGGQMETQY
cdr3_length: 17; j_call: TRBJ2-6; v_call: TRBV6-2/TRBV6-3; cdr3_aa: ASSLPRIVGPSGANVLT
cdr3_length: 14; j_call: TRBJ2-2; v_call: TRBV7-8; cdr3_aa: ASSLGGRVGTGELF
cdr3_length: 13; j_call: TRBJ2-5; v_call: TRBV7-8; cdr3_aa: ASSLGASDQETQY
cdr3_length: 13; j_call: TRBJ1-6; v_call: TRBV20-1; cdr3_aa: SARDEGRATTPLH